Presented here are 11 T cell receptor beta chains from one specimen sequenced in a study of cytomegalovirus exposure and HLA in healthy donors. In the PCR, 60 Vbeta and 13 Jbeta primers were used. The repertoire was sequenced with immunoSEQ multiplex PCR; TCRdb's copy has only in-frame clones and lacks some. The data hold 150,000 to 200,000 clones, with roughly 79% observed a single time. Sequencing input: PBMCs. These receptors all stem from a middle-aged woman in good health and CMV-seronegative.

This clone was detected only a few times. This chain uses TRBV27 with TRBJ1-1, with D possibly being TRBD1 (6 bases). This CDR3 spans 14 amino acids. CDR1 and CDR2 from the germline V gene are MNHEY and SMNVEV (reference sequence). V lost 6 bases, J lost 2 bases, and 13 bases lay in between. As DNA, the CDR3 is TGTGCCAGCAGGAAGGGACATACTAACACTGAAGCTTTCTTT. It codes for CASRKGHTNTEAFF.

V and J are TRBV2 and TRBJ2-1; the match to TRBD1 covers 7 bases. From germline, CDR1 is SNHLY and CDR2 FYNNEI. J was trimmed by 5 bases and V by 4 bases; bases with no gene match: 5. The CDR3 contains 14 residues. The CDR3 DNA is TGTGCCAGCAGTGTAGAGGGGGCCGACAATGAGCAGTTCTTC. It codes for CASSVEGADNEQFF. The full variable domain, its missing parts supplied by reference TRBV2 and TRBJ2-1, is EPEVTQTPSHQVTQMGQEVILRCVPISNHLYFYWYRQILGQKVEFLVSFYNNEISEKSEIFDDQFSVERPDGSNFTLKIRSTKLEDSAMYFCASSVEGADNEQFFGPGTRLTVL.

The chain recombines TRBV7-9 with TRBJ1-3; D call uncertain. In germline, CDR1 is SEHNR, CDR2 FQNEAQ (reference sequence). This CDR3 has 12 residues. Between the trimmed V and J ends, which lost 11 bases and 1 base, there was a span of 9 bases. The CDR3 here is CAHERSGNTIYF. The CDR3 DNA reads TGTGCCCATGAGCGGTCTGGAAACACCATATATTTT.

The V and J genes are TRBV10-3 and TRBJ1-1, with 8 positions matching TRBD1. This CDR3 is built from 13 residues. Germline values: CDR1 ENHRY, CDR2 SYGVKD. The V segment lost 1 base and the J segment 12 bases; nucleotides outside the gene matches: 7. The CDR3 protein is CAISELGQGVTFF. In DNA form, the CDR3 reads TGTGCCATCAGTGAGTTAGGACAGGGTGTAACTTTCTTT.

The chain recombines TRBV9 with TRBJ2-1, with 8 bases that match TRBD2. The V and J ends lost 4 bases and 3 bases, in that order; junction bases with no gene match: 6. The CDR3 contains 15 residues. Germline V CDR1 and CDR2: SGDLS, YYNGEE. DNA of the CDR3: TGTGCCAGCAGCTTCGGACTAGCTTACTACAATGAGCAGTTCTTC. It yields the protein CASSFGLAYYNEQFF.

This clone was seen a handful of times. This rearrangement joins TRBV6-1 to TRBJ2-5, with 10 positions matching TRBD1. Germline loops: CDR1 MNHNS, CDR2 SASEGT. The CDR3 has 15 residues. With 3 bases clipped from V and 5 bases from J, the junction kept 6 bases outside the gene matches. The CDR3 reads CASSEGQGTPETQYF. The CDR3 bases are TGTGCCAGCAGTGAGGGACAGGGGACCCCTGAGACCCAGTACTTC.

The CDR3 is CASSLGTGSGNTIYF. DNA for the CDR3: TGTGCCAGCAGTTTAGGGACAGGATCTGGAAACACCATATATTTT. This chain connects TRBV27 to TRBJ1-3; TRBD1 aligns across 8 bases. Germline-derived CDR1 and CDR2 are MNHEY and SMNVEV (reference sequence). There are 15 residues in the CDR3. Trimming at V came to 2 bases and at J to 1 base, leaving 1 base not matched to a gene.

The chain combines TRBV7-9 with TRBJ2-1; 9 bases agree with TRBD2. Unmatched junction bases numbered 5, after V lost 5 bases and J lost 6 bases. Per germline, CDR1 SEHNR and CDR2 FQNEAQ (reference sequence). CDR3 length equals 14 residues. In DNA form, the CDR3 reads TGTGCCAGCAGCACTTTAGCGGGAGTCAATGAGCAGTTCTTC. Protein: CASSTLAGVNEQFF.

The table lists this clone with a count of one. The CDR3 spells CASSSNRGTTDTQYF. As DNA, the CDR3 is TGTGCCAGCAGCTCCAACAGGGGGACTACAGATACGCAGTATTTT. The rearrangement joins TRBV5-4 to TRBJ2-3; 8 bases fit TRBD1. The CDR3 spans 15 residues. Looked up from germline, CDR1 is SGHNT and CDR2 is YYREEE (reference sequence). Trimming took 3 bases from V and 3 from J; bases not matched to a gene: 6.

The rearrangement uses TRBV6-1 and TRBJ1-1; 8 bases agree with TRBD1. The germline CDR1 and CDR2 sequences are MNHNS and SASEGT. The length of the CDR3 is 15 residues. J was trimmed by 2 bases and V by 1 base; bases with no gene match: 3. DNA for the CDR3: TGTGCCAGCAGTGAAGGGGCAGGGGGCAACACTGAAGCTTTCTTT. Its translation is CASSEGAGGNTEAFF.

This clone was observed a few times. The CDR3 protein is CASSPQIEAFF. CDR3 in DNA: TGTGCCAGCAGCCCTCAGATAGAAGCTTTCTTT. The chain joins TRBV11-2 to TRBJ1-1; D uncertain. Deletions cut 5 bases from V and 8 bases from J, with 9 bases between. CDR1 is SGHAT and CDR2 is FQNNGV in the germline V gene. This CDR3 spans 11 amino acids.